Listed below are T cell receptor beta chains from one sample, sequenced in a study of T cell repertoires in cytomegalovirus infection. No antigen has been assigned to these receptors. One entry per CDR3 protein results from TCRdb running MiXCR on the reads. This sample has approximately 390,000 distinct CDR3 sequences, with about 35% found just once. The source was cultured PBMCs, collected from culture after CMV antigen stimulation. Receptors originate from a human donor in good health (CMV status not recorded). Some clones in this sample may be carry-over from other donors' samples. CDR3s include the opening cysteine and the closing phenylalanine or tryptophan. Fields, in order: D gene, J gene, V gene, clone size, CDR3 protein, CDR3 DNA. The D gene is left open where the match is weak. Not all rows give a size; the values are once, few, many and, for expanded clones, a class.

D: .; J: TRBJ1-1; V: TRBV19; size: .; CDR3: CASNPDTQGHTEAFF; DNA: TGTGCCAGTAACCCGGACACCCAAGGTCACACTGAAGCTTTCTTT
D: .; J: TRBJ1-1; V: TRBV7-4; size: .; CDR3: CASISGRPDTEAFF; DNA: TGTGCCAGCATCTCAGGGAGACCTGACACTGAAGCTTTCTTT
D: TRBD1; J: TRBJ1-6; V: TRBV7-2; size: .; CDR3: CASSLDQGDSPLHF; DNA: TGTGCCAGCAGCTTAGACCAGGGGGATTCACCCCTCCACTTT
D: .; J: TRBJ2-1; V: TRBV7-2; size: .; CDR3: CASSFGEHPSYNEQFF; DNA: TGTGCCAGCAGCTTTGGGGAACACCCCTCCTACAATGAGCAGTTCTTC
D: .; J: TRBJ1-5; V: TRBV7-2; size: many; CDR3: CASTPPGGGEQPQHF; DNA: TGTGCCAGCACCCCCCCCGGAGGGGGTGAACAGCCCCAGCATTTT
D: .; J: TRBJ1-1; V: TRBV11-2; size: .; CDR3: CASSLEGTLNTEAFF; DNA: TGTGCCAGCAGCTTAGAGGGGACACTGAACACTGAAGCTTTCTTT
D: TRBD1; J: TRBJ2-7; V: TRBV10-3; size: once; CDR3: CAISESIRTGLSYEQYF; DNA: TGTGCCATCAGTGAGTCGATTCGGACAGGGCTCTCCTACGAGCAGTACTTC
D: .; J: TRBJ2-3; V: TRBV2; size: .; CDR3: CASTSRLARSTDTQYF; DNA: TGTGCCAGCACCAGCAGATTAGCGAGAAGCACAGATACGCAGTATTTT
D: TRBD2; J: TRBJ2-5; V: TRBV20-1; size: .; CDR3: CSARRGGPGTSGETQYF; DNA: TGCAGTGCTAGACGAGGCGGCCCCGGGACTAGCGGGGAGACCCAGTACTTC
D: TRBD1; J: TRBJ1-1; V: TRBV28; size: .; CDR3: CASSNRGNTEAFF; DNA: TGTGCCAGCAGTAACAGGGGAAACACTGAAGCTTTCTTT
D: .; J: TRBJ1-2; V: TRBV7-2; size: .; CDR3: CASSPRDGRGYTF; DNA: TGTGCCAGCAGCCCCCGGGATGGAAGAGGCTACACCTTC